This passage covers 15 T cell receptor beta chains from one sample sequenced in a study of radiotherapy plus CTLA-4 blockade in lung cancer. Assay: immunoSEQ multiplex PCR; the TCRdb copy retains only in-frame clones and omits some. The data contain 30,000 to 35,000 clones, approximately 70% of them singletons. Sequenced material: peripheral blood, taken from a patient treated with radiotherapy plus ipilimumab. The receptors here all came from a human donor with non-small cell lung cancer who had stable disease on radiotherapy plus ipilimumab.

This chain uses TRBV5-6 with TRBJ1-4; D is unclear. The V and J ends lost 2 bases and 8 bases respectively, with 13 bases between them. Germline assignment: CDR1 SGHDT and CDR2 YYEEEE. This CDR3 is built from 14 residues. CDR3 residues: CASSLKGLGEKLFF. DNA for the CDR3: TGTGCCAGCAGCTTAAAGGGTTTAGGAGAAAAACTGTTTTTT.

The chain carries TRBV2 and TRBJ1-2; D not resolved. The CDR3 is 14 amino acids. CDR1 is SNHLY, CDR2 FYNNEI, per germline. V gave up 5 bases and J gave up 3 bases, with 13 bases separating them. The CDR3 nucleotides are TGTGCCAGCAGTCTGATACAGAACTACTATGGCTACACCTTC. It translates to CASSLIQNYYGYTF.

This clone occurred a few times. The junction shows a germline mismatch at one end, possibly a read error. The genes are TRBV7-9 and TRBJ2-7, with D uncertain. The CDR3 loop spans 14 amino acids. Germline V gene sequence: CDR1 SEHNR, CDR2 FQNEAQ (reference sequence). DNA of the CDR3: TGCGCCAGCAGCTTGGTAGTCAGTCCCTACGAGCAGTACTTC. This codes for CASSLVVSPYEQYF.

A few counts support this clone. The chain carries TRBV7-3 and TRBJ1-5; D unresolved. Looked up from germline, CDR1 is SGHTA and CDR2 is FQGTGA. This CDR3 is built from 17 residues. Between the trimmed V and J ends, which lost 2 bases and 3 bases, there was a span of 17 bases. CDR3 loop: CASSLGKGSSSNQPQHF. The CDR3 nucleotides read TGTGCCAGCAGCTTAGGGAAAGGATCCTCCTCCAATCAGCCCCAGCATTTT. The entire variable domain, with the rest obtained from reference TRBV7-3 and TRBJ1-5, is as follows: GAGVSQTPSNKVTEKGKYVELRCDPISGHTALYWYRQSLGQGPEFLIYFQGTGAADDSGLPNDRFFAVRPEGSVSTLKIQRTERGDSAVYLCASSLGKGSSSNQPQHFGDGTRLSIL.

J is TRBJ2-3 and V is TRBV5-1; 10 bases match TRBD2. Germline V lookup: CDR1 SGHRS, CDR2 YFSETQ. J gave up 15 bases and V 0 bases, and 7 bases lay outside the gene matches. The CDR3 totals 13 residues. CDR3 DNA: TGCGCCAGCAGCTTGGAGTCTAGCGGGAGTAGTTATTTT. Translated, it gives CASSLESSGSSYF.

The chain combines TRBV5-5 with TRBJ1-1; TRBD1 agrees at 10 bases. J lost 0 bases, V lost 4 bases, and 6 bases had no gene match. Germline CDR1 SGHKS, CDR2 YYEKEE (reference sequence). This CDR3 is built from 16 residues. The CDR3 sequence: CASSAGTGVMNTEAFF. The CDR3 DNA reads as TGTGCCAGCAGCGCCGGGACAGGGGTTATGAACACTGAAGCTTTCTTT.

The rearrangement links TRBV11-2 to TRBJ1-2; the D is unclear. V lost 4 bases and J lost 2, with 17 bases in between. This CDR3 contains 16 residues. Per the germline V gene, CDR1 is SGHAT and CDR2 is FQNNGV. This CDR3 reads CASSSSARDANYGYTF. The CDR3 DNA reads as TGTGCCAGCAGCTCCTCGGCCCGGGATGCAAACTATGGCTACACCTTC.

This clone has a handful of counts. V gene TRBV18 combines with J gene TRBJ2-7; 7 bases agree with TRBD2. Germline V lookup: CDR1 KGHSH, CDR2 LQKENI. The CDR3 consists of 14 residues. After removal of 4 bases from V and 3 bases from J, the junction contained 6 bases not matched to a gene. The DNA of the CDR3 is TGTGCCAGCTCACTCACTAGCGACCTCTACGAGCAGTACTTC. It is translated as CASSLTSDLYEQYF.

The rearrangement uses TRBV11-3 and TRBJ2-1, with D unclear. CDR3 size: 14 residues. V lost 5 bases to trimming and J lost 2 bases, with 10 bases between them. Germline V gene sequence: CDR1 SGHNT, CDR2 YENEEA. The CDR3 is CASSPGPPYNEQFF. In DNA form, the CDR3 reads TGTGCCAGCAGCCCTGGACCTCCCTACAATGAGCAGTTCTTC. Together with reference TRBV11-3 and TRBJ2-1, the CDR3 gives the full variable domain: EAGVVQSPRYKIIEKKQPVAFWCNPISGHNTLYWYLQNLGQGPELLIRYENEEAVDDSQLPKDRFSAERLKGVDSTLKIQPAELGDSAVYLCASSPGPPYNEQFFGPGTRLTVL.

The V call is TRBV30, the J call TRBJ2-2; D is possibly TRBD1 or TRBD2 (6 bases each). The CDR3 covers 16 residues. From germline, CDR1 is GTSNPN and CDR2 SVGIG (reference sequence). V gave up 5 bases and J gave up 3 bases, with 19 bases separating them. The CDR3 DNA follows: TGTGCCTGGGCCCGTGGGGGGCTAAGGGACACCGGGGAGCTGTTTTTT. It translates to CAWARGGLRDTGELFF.

The DNA of the CDR3 is TGTGCCAGCAGCTTAGCTTTCTGGGGACTTGGAAACACCATATATTTT. It is translated as CASSLAFWGLGNTIYF. The gene calls are TRBV7-8 and TRBJ1-3; possibly TRBD1 for D (5 bases). The V end lost 0 bases, the J end lost 3 bases, and 12 bases lay between the germline ends. The CDR3 has 16 residues. Germline CDR1 is SGHVS and CDR2 is FQNEAQ. The full variable domain, completed using reference TRBV7-8 and TRBJ1-3, is GAGVSQSPRYKVAKRGQDVALRCDPISGHVSLFWYQQALGQGPEFLTYFQNEAQLDKSGLPSDRFFAERPEGSVSTLKIQRTQQEDSAVYLCASSLAFWGLGNTIYFGEGSWLTVV.

The gene calls are TRBV18 and TRBJ2-1; 8 bases fit TRBD2. Germline CDR1 and CDR2: KGHSH and LQKENI. The CDR3 spans 15 residues. The ends lost 2 bases at V and 8 bases at J; junction bases unmatched: 8. The CDR3 nucleotides read TGTGCCAGCTCACCAACGGGACTAGAGACCCATGAGCAGTTCTTC. This encodes CASSPTGLETHEQFF.

The sample holds a few counts of this clone. This rearrangement joins TRBV5-4 to TRBJ2-5, with TRBD2 matching 13 bases. The CDR3 is made up of 16 amino acids. V gave up 7 bases and J gave up 5 bases; unmatched junction bases: 11. CDR1 and CDR2 (germline): SGHNT, YYREEE (reference sequence). The CDR3 loop reads CASRNGLAGDGETQYF. The CDR3 nucleotides are TGTGCCAGCCGCAATGGACTAGCGGGAGATGGGGAGACCCAGTACTTC.

The gene calls are TRBV11-2 and TRBJ2-7; D unresolved. Trimming cost V 4 bases and J 3 bases, with 13 bases left between them. The CDR3 sequence is 14 residues long. Germline V gives CDR1 SGHAT, CDR2 FQNNGV. For the CDR3, the DNA is TGTGCCAGCAGCTCCTTCGACACCAACTACGAGCAGTACTTC. Protein sequence: CASSSFDTNYEQYF.

This clone was observed a few times. The chain is built from TRBV11-3 and TRBJ2-1; TRBD1 matches at 8 bases. Germline loops: CDR1 SGHNT, CDR2 YENEEA. The length of the CDR3 is 15 residues. V shed 5 bases, J shed 6 bases, and the junction held 9 bases outside the gene matches. This CDR3 reads CASSLRGTGGNEQFF. The CDR3 coding sequence is TGTGCCAGCAGCCTCCGCGGAACAGGGGGCAATGAGCAGTTCTTC.